This T cell receptor (beta chain) is from a study of cytomegalovirus exposure and HLA in healthy donors. Study-wide results and caveats: Most CMV-associated TCR beta chains appeared HLA-restricted in a later analysis.

About this clone itself: Antigen unknown.

The PCR had 60 Vbeta and 13 Jbeta primers. Produced via immunoSEQ multiplex PCR; TCRdb's table is partial and in-frame only. The sample has more than 45,000 clones; the top ten hold 9% to 15%. The V gene end was trimmed by 7 bases and the J gene end by 5 bases; junction bases not matched to a gene: 8. The CDR3 is 15 residues long. Looked up from germline, CDR1 is ENHRY and CDR2 is SYGVKD. The specimen was PBMCs. The clonotype comes from a woman in her twenties or thirties in good health and CMV-seropositive. This chain connects TRBV10-3 to TRBJ2-1, with 10 nucleotides matching TRBD1. CDR3 sequence (DNA): TGTGCCATCAACGAGGGACAGGGGTGGGACAATGAGCAGTTCTTC. Residues: CAINEGQGWDNEQFF.